This T cell receptor (beta chain) was sequenced in a study of naive CD8 T cells in extremely preterm neonates. General study points: Preterm neonate repertoires were significantly less rich by iChao1 than others. Relative to older groups, preterm infants had shorter, less trimmed CDR3s with fewer N additions.

J gave up 2 bases and V 5 bases, and 1 base lay outside the gene matches. This CDR3 spans 14 amino acids. The germline gives CDR1 ENHRY, CDR2 SYGVKD. Samples were taken at extremely preterm deliveries at about 23-28 weeks of gestation. Pregnancies with fetal demise, active maternal HSV infection or known maternal HIV were excluded. Live Annexin V-negative naive CD3+CD8+CD45RA+CCR7+ T cells were sorted. About 20,000 to 100,000 naive CD8+ T cells were sorted per sample. This table comes from immunoSEQ multiplex PCR, and its TCRdb copy is limited to in-frame clones, with some not included. The sample holds around 25,000 clones, about 91% seen once. In regard to this clone: Antigen specificity is unknown.

The receptor was derived from a boy who was born preterm. The chain links TRBV10-3 to TRBJ2-3, with TRBD2 matching over 10 bases. The sample consisted of naive CD8+ T cells from cord blood. The CDR3 reads CAISSGGATDTQYF. The CDR3 coding sequence is TGTGCCATCAGTAGCGGGGGGGCCACAGATACGCAGTATTTT.